The present T cell receptor beta chain was sequenced within a study of blood T cell repertoires in COVID-19 (TCRdb year 2020). In the study overall: Samples from collaborators originated in the United States, Italy and Spain and spanned both the acute and convalescent phases of COVID-19. The material from the prospective study consisted of cDNA or gDNA derived from T cells, B-cell-depleted T cells, or PBMCs. Subjects who had been exposed to COVID-19, were actively infected with it, or had recovered from it provided the deeply sampled blood TCRbeta repertoires that made up the dataset. The repertoires were released in a freely available public database meant as a resource for research on the immune response to SARS-CoV-2. Samples were obtained from the ongoing ImmuneRACE study (first 160 participants) and from approximately 1,200 subjects provided by 6 global collaborators. Sample metadata almost always included a de-identified subject ID, COVID-19 status, age in years and sex. Where HLA class I and class II types were available, the types were taken from metadata supplied by the sample provider, not from assay-based typing. Points the paper makes about the study in general: The quantity of clinical and demographic metadata differed by source and by participant and was supplied without curation.

Inclusive of the bounding cysteine and phenylalanine, the CDR3 is 15 residues long. The read is trimmed to its CDR3 DNA, 45 bases read in frame from base 1. The germline V gene supplies CDR1 SGHAT and CDR2 FQNNGV. Trimming removed 5 bases from V and 0 bases from J, leaving 13 bases between the germline ends. A remark on this clone: Which antigen it targets is not known. No quality values exist for individual bases; no much larger clone is one base distant.

TCRbeta CDR3 regions were amplified from genomic DNA using the immunoSEQ Assay, a bias-controlled multiplex PCR. As for how the authors treated the data: Within the assay, amplification of reference gene primers was used to estimate how many nucleated cells each sample contained. To quantify the absolute abundance of each unique TCRbeta CDR3 rearrangement, sequence reads were collapsed and filtered. For each sample, productive Simpson clonality was calculated as the square root of Simpson's diversity index across productive rearrangements. TCRdb mirrors the immuneACCESS table, restricted to in-frame sequences. Some clones are absent from its copies; in checked studies, under half trace to an unresolved V gene, and the reason for the others is unknown. That table is the source of V, J and clone size, and D and trimming were worked out from the DNA. The sample table shows 59,000 or so clones, and roughly 70% are seen once. Jointly, the top ten make up 18% of the sample.

The collaborating institutions used their own protocols to collect whole blood in K2EDTA tubes. For TCRbeta analysis, collaborator samples were shipped as frozen whole blood, as isolated PBMCs, or as DNA extracted from either sample type. The sample consisted of peripheral blood. The TCR originated in a woman in her forties or fifties with active or convalescent COVID-19. The chain uses TRBV11-2 and TRBJ1-1, with no D gene named confidently. The DNA reads as follows: TGTGCCAGCAGCCCAGGACGGGGTTTGAACACTGAAGCTTTCTTT. The encoded protein is CASSPGRGLNTEAFF.